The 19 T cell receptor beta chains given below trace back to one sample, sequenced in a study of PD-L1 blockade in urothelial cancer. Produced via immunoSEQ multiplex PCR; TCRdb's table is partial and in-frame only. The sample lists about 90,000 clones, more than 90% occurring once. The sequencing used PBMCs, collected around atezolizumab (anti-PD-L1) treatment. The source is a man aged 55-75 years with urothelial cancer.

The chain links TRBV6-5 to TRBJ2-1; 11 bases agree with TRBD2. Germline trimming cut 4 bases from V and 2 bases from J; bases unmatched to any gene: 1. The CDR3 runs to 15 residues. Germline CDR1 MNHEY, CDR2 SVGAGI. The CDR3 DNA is TGTGCCAGCAGTTCGACTAGCGGGACCTACAATGAGCAGTTCTTC. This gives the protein CASSSTSGTYNEQFF.

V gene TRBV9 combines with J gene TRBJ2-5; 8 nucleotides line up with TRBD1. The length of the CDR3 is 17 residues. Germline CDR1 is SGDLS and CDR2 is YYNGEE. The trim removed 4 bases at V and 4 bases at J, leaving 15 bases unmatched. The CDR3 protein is CASSPGGRGWSGETQYF. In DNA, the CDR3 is TGTGCCAGCAGCCCAGGGGGCCGAGGCTGGAGTGGAGAGACCCAGTACTTC.

The CDR3 protein is CASSSGVVKETQYF. The CDR3 DNA reads TGTGCCAGCAGCTCAGGGGTTGTTAAAGAGACCCAGTACTTC. This chain connects TRBV7-2 to TRBJ2-5, with a tentative D call TRBD1 (6 bases). V dropped 4 bases and J dropped 3 bases, with 12 bases sitting between them. The CDR3 extends over 14 amino acids. Germline V gene lookup returns CDR1 SGHTA and CDR2 FQGNSA.

CDR3 in DNA: TGTGCCAGCAGCTTGGGACAATCGAACACCGGGGAGCTGTTTTTT. Encoded protein: CASSLGQSNTGELFF. V usage is TRBV5-4 and J usage is TRBJ2-2; no clear D. Trimming stripped 0 bases from V and 0 bases from J, with 6 bases between. The CDR3 runs to 15 residues. Germline V CDR1 and CDR2: SGHNT, YYREEE (reference sequence).

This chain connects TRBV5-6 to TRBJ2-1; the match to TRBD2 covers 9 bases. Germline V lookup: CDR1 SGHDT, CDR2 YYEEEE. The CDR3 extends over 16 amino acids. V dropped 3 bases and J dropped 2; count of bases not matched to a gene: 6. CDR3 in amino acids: CASSSLAGVAYNEQFF. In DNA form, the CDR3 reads TGTGCCAGCAGCTCTTTAGCGGGAGTGGCCTACAATGAGCAGTTCTTC.

CDR3 coding DNA: TGTGCCAGCACGCAGCTAACGACTAGCGGGAGGGCCAAGCAGTACTTC. It codes for CASTQLTTSGRAKQYF. The J gene is TRBJ2-7, the V gene TRBV6-6; 14 nucleotides align to TRBD2. CDR1 and CDR2 (germline): MNHNY, SVGAGI (reference sequence). The CDR3 has 16 residues. With V trimmed by 7 bases and J by 8 bases, 13 bases remained unmatched.

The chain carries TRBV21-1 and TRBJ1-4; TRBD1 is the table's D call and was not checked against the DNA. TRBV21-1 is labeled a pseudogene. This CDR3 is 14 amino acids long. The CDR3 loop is CASSNRGGGEKLFF. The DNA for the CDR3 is TGTGCCAGCAGTAACAGGGGGGGCGGTGAAAAACTGTTTTTT.

For the CDR3, the DNA is TGTGCCAGCAAGTACAGTGACACTGAAGCTTTCTTT. This codes for CASKYSDTEAFF. The chain recombines TRBV2 with TRBJ1-1; D is ambiguous. There are 12 residues in the CDR3. Germline assignment: CDR1 SNHLY and CDR2 FYNNEI. The V gene lost 7 bases and the J gene lost 3 bases, with 9 bases spanning the gap. Supplemented by reference TRBV2 and TRBJ1-1, the full variable domain reads EPEVTQTPSHQVTQMGQEVILRCVPISNHLYFYWYRQILGQKVEFLVSFYNNEISEKSEIFDDQFSVERPDGSNFTLKIRSTKLEDSAMYFCASKYSDTEAFFGQGTRLTVV.

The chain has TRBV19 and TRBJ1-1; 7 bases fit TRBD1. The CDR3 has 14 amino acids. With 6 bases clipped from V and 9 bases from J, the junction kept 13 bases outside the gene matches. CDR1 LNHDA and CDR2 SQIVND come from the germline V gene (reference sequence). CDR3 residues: CASRQTGTEIKAFF. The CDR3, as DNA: TGTGCCAGTAGGCAAACCGGGACAGAAATCAAAGCTTTCTTT.

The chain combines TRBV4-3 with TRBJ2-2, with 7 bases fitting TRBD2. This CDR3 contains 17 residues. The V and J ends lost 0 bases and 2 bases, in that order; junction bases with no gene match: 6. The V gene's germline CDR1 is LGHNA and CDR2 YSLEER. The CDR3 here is CASSQEGGDRNTGELFF. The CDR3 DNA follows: TGCGCCAGCAGCCAAGAGGGAGGGGACCGAAACACCGGGGAGCTGTTTTTT.

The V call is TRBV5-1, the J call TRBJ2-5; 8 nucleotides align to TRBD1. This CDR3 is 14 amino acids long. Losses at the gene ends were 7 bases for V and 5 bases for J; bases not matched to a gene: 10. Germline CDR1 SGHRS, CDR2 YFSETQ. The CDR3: CASLDSGGGETQYF. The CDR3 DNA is TGCGCCAGCCTCGATTCAGGGGGCGGTGAGACCCAGTACTTC.

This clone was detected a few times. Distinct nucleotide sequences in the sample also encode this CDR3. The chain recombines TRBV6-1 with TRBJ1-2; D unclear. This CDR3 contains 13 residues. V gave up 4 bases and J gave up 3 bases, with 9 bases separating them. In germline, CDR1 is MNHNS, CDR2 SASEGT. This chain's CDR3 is CASSVSGDYGYTF. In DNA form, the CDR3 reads TGTGCCAGCAGTGTGTCAGGCGACTATGGCTACACCTTC.

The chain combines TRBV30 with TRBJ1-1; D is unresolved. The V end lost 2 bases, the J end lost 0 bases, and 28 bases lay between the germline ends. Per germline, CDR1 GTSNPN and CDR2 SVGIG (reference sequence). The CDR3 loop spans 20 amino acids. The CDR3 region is CAWSFSSPPSSSAMNTEAFF. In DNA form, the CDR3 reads TGTGCCTGGAGTTTTTCTAGCCCTCCTAGCTCTTCTGCCATGAACACTGAAGCTTTCTTT.

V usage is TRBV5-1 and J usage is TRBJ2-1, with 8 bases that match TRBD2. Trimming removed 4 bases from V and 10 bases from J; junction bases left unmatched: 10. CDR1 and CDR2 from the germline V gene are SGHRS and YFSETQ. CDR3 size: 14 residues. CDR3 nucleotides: TGCGCCAGCAGCCCTGGTCCGGGACTAGGGGAGCAGTTCTTC. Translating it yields CASSPGPGLGEQFF.

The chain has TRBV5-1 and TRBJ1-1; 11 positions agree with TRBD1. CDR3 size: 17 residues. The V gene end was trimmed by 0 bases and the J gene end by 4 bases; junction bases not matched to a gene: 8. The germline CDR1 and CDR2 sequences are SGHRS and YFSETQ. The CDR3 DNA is TGCGCCAGCAGCTTGGGTGGACAGGGGGCCGGGGGCACTGAAGCTTTCTTT. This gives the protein CASSLGGQGAGGTEAFF.

In nucleotides, the CDR3 is TGTGCCAGCAGTTCCCCACAGGGGACAGGGAACACCGGGGAGCTGTTTTTT. Its translation: CASSSPQGTGNTGELFF. The chain employs TRBV28 and TRBJ2-2, with TRBD1 matching 8 bases. With V trimmed by 4 bases and J by 1 base, 8 bases remained unmatched. The length of the CDR3 is 17 residues. Germline V gene data show CDR1 as MDHEN and CDR2 as SYDVKM.

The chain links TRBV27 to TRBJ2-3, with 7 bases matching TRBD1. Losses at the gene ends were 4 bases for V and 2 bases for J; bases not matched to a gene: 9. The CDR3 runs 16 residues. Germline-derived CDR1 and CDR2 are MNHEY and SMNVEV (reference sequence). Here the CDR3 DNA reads TGTGCCAGCAGTTGGTCGGGACAGATACCCACAGATACGCAGTATTTT. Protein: CASSWSGQIPTDTQYF.

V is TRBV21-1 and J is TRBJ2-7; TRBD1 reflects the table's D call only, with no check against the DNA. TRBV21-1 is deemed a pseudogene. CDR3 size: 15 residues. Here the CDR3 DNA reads TGTGCCAGCAGCAAACCCGGGACAGGAACATACGAGCAGTACTTC. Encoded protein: CASSKPGTGTYEQYF.

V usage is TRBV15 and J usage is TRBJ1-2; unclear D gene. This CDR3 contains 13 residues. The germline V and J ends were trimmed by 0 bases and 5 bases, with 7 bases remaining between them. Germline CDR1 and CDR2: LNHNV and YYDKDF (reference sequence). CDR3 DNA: TGTGCCACCAGCAGAGATGGCACGTATGGCTACACCTTC. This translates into CATSRDGTYGYTF.